This T cell receptor (beta chain) was obtained from a study of CD8 T cells in ankylosing spondylitis. General study results and limits: Ankylosing spondylitis blood seemed to carry a telltale TCR beta motif made of about 8 highly homologous variants. It was reported that disease-linked clones were significantly enriched in matched ankylosing spondylitis synovial fluid. Earlier literature documents some of the motif variants in reactive arthritis synovial fluid and blood.

The germline V and J ends were trimmed by 1 base and 4 bases, with 9 bases remaining between them. The CDR3 contains 13 residues. CDR1 DFQATT and CDR2 SNEGSKA come from the germline V gene (reference sequence). TCRdb re-derived calls from the 5' RACE reads in MiXCR, one entry per CDR3 protein. The data hold fewer than 25,000 distinct CDR3 sequences, with over 10% observed a single time. The table lists this clonotype with many counts. Its antigen remains unknown. The rearrangement joins TRBV20-1 to TRBJ2-3; D is ambiguous. This receptor was obtained from a male donor with ankylosing spondylitis or in good health (not recorded which). Material: blood. The CDR3 loop reads CSARVLGSDTQYF. In DNA, the CDR3 is TGCAGTGCTAGAGTCTTGGGCTCAGATACGCAGTATTTT.